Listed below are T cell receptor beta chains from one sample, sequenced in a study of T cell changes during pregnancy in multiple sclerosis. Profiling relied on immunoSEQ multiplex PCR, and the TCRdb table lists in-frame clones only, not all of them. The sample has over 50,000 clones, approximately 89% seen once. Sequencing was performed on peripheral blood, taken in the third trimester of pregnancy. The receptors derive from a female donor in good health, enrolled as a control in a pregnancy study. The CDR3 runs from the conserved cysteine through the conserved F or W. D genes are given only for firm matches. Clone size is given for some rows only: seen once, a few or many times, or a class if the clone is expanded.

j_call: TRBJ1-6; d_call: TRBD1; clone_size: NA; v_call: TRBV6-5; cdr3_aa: CASGRKTGPVSPLHF; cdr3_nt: TGTGCCAGCGGTCGAAAGACAGGGCCGGTCTCACCCCTCCACTTT
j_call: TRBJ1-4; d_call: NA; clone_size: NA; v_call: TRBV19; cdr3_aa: CASVGQSHEKLFF; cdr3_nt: TGTGCCAGTGTAGGACAGAGCCATGAAAAACTGTTTTTT
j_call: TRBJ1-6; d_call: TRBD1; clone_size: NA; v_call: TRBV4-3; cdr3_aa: CASSQDVGGQFPLRASPLHF; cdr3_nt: TGCGCCAGCAGCCAAGATGTCGGGGGACAGTTCCCCCTTAGGGCTTCACCCCTCCACTTT
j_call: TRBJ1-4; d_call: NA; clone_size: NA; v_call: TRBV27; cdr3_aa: CASRAHLTQDEKLFF; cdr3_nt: TGTGCCAGCAGGGCACACCTCACACAGGATGAAAAACTGTTTTTT
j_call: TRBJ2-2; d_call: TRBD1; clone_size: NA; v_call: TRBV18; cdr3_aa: CASSVQGDTGELFF; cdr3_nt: TGTGCCAGCTCCGTACAGGGGGACACCGGGGAGCTGTTTTTT
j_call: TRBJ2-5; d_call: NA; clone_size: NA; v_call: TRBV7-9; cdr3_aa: CASSLDRRTQETQYF; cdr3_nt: TGTGCCAGCAGCTTAGATAGGCGGACTCAAGAGACCCAGTACTTC
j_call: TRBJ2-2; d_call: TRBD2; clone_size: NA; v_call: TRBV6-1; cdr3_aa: CASSVLAGAGGELFF; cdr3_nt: TGTGCCAGCAGTGTACTAGCGGGGGCGGGCGGGGAGCTGTTTTTT
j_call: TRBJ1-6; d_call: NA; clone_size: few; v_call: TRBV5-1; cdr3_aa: CASSLLGDSPLHF; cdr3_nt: TGCGCCAGCAGCTTGCTCGGGGATTCACCCCTCCACTTT
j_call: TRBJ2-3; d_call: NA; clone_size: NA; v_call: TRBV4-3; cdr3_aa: CASSQDYTRGDTQYF; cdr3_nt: TGCGCCAGCAGCCAAGATTATACCAGGGGAGATACGCAGTATTTT
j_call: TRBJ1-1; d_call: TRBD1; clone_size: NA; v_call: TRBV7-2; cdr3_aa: CASSFQGARTEAFF; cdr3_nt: TGTGCCAGCAGCTTCCAGGGGGCGAGAACTGAAGCTTTCTTT
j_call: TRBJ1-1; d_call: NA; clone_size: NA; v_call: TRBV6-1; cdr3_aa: CASSEVSREGRGSEAFF; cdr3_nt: TGTGCCAGCAGTGAAGTAAGTCGCGAGGGGAGGGGGTCTGAAGCTTTCTTT
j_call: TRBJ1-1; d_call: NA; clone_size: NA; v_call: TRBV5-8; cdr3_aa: CASSFGLREAFF; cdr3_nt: TGTGCCAGCAGCTTTGGACTCCGCGAAGCTTTCTTT
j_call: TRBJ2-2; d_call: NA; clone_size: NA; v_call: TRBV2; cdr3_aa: CASRLQGTGELFF; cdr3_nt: TGTGCCAGCAGACTACAGGGTACCGGGGAGCTGTTTTTT
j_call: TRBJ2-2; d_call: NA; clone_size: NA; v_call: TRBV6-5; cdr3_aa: CASSRGVTGELFF; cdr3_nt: TGTGCCAGCAGCCGCGGTGTCACCGGGGAGCTGTTTTTT
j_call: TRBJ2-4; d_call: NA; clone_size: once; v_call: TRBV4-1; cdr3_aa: CASSQQGAKNIQYF; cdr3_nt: TGCGCCAGCAGCCAACAGGGAGCCAAAAACATTCAGTACTTC
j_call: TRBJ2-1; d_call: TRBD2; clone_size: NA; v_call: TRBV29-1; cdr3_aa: CSGGTSGGRGEQFF; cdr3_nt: TGCAGCGGGGGAACTAGCGGGGGGCGGGGTGAGCAGTTCTTC
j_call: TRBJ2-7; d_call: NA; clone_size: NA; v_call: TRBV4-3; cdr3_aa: CASRQGAGASYEQYF; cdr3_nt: TGCGCCAGCAGGCAAGGGGCGGGGGCCTCCTACGAGCAGTACTTC
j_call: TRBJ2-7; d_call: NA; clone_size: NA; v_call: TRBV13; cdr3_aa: CASSLLRLVGGSYEQYF; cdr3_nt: TGTGCCAGCAGCCTACTTCGACTAGTCGGGGGTTCCTACGAGCAGTACTTC
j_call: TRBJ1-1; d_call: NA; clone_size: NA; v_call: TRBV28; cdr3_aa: CASSPAPGVSNTEAFF; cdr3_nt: TGTGCCAGCAGCCCAGCCCCAGGGGTCAGCAACACTGAAGCTTTCTTT
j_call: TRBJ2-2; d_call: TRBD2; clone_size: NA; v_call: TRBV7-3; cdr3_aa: CASSLTGGATGELFF; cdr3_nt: TGTGCCAGCAGCTTAACCGGGGGGGCAACCGGGGAGCTGTTTTTT
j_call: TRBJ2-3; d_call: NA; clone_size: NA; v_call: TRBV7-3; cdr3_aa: CASSPQGLSTDTQYF; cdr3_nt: TGTGCCAGCAGCCCACAGGGACTAAGCACAGATACGCAGTATTTT
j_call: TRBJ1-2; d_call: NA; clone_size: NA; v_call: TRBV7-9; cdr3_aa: CASSLTGGYGYTF; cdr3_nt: TGTGCCAGCAGCTTAACGGGGGGCTATGGCTACACCTTC